The rows below give T cell receptor beta chains drawn from one sample of a study of regulatory T cells in long-lasting Graves disease. TCRdb reprocessed the multiplex PCR reads with MiXCR, giving one entry per CDR3 protein. Of 700,000 or so distinct CDR3 sequences listed, around 30% are singletons. This sample comprised peripheral blood mononuclear cells (PBMCs), obtained when the disease was refractory, from a patient treated with antithyroid drugs. These receptors all come from a female donor with Graves disease. The CDR3 runs from the conserved cysteine through the conserved F or W. A D gene is named only where the DNA matches it firmly. Clone sizes are given selectively: once, few, many, or a class where the clone is expanded.

>.|.|TRBV10-3|TRBJ1-5
TGTGCCATCAGTGGCGACTTCCAGGGGCCCCAGCATTTT
CAISGDFQGPQHF
>.|many|TRBV28|TRBJ1-2
TGTGCCAGCAGTTTAGGGACCGGGACGTCTGGCTACACCTTC
CASSLGTGTSGYTF
>TRBD1|.|TRBV19|TRBJ1-2
TGTGCCAGTAAGATCCTGGCGGACAGGGTCTATGGCTACACCTTC
CASKILADRVYGYTF
>TRBD1|few|TRBV10-2|TRBJ1-1
TGCGCCAGCAGATTAGGACAGGGGGCGTTGGACACTGAAGCTTTCTTT
CASRLGQGALDTEAFF
>TRBD1|.|TRBV7-3|TRBJ1-4
TGTGCCAGCAGCCAACGGGACAGGGAGGATGAAAAACTGTTTTTT
CASSQRDREDEKLFF
>TRBD1|.|TRBV5-1|TRBJ1-4
TGCGCCAGCAGCACGGGACAGGGAGGAGAAAAACTGTTTTTT
CASSTGQGGEKLFF
>.|few|TRBV12-3/TRBV12-4|TRBJ1-3
TGTGCCAGCAGTTTAAATCCAGGCACTGGAAACACCATATATTTT
CASSLNPGTGNTIYF
>TRBD1|many|TRBV12-3/TRBV12-4|TRBJ1-1
TGTGCCAGCAGTTTCCAGGGGGCCGGATTGAATACTGAAGCTTTCTTT
CASSFQGAGLNTEAFF
>TRBD2|many|TRBV9|TRBJ2-5
TGTGCCAGCAGCGGGACTAGACAAGAGACCCAGTACTTC
CASSGTRQETQYF
>TRBD1|few|TRBV12-3/TRBV12-4|TRBJ2-3
TGTGCCAGCAGTTTGTTAGGGGACAGGGATTTT
CASSLLGDRDF
>.|few|TRBV19|TRBJ1-2
TGTGCCAGTAGTAAGGCAGACTCATGGTATGGCTACACCTTC
CASSKADSWYGYTF
>TRBD2|.|TRBV6-7|TRBJ2-5
TGTGCCAGCAGTTACCGTACCGGGACTAGCGGGAGTCGAGAGACCCAGTACTTC
CASSYRTGTSGSRETQYF
>TRBD2|few|TRBV2|TRBJ2-3
TGTGCCAGCAGTAGACTAGCAGGCACAGATACGCAGTATTTT
CASSRLAGTDTQYF
>TRBD2|once|TRBV15|TRBJ2-1
TGTGCCACCAGCCAGACTAGCGGGAGTTCCCGTGAGCAGTTCTTC
CATSQTSGSSREQFF
>.|many|TRBV11-2|TRBJ2-7
TGTGCCAGCAGCTTAGAACCGGGAAGCTCCTACGAGCAGTACTTC
CASSLEPGSSYEQYF
>TRBD1|many|TRBV12-3/TRBV12-4|TRBJ2-7
TGTGCCAGCAGTTTAAGGCAGGGGGCCTACTACGAGCAGTACTTC
CASSLRQGAYYEQYF